A single sample gave rise to the 12 T cell receptor beta chains below, sequenced in a study of blood T cell repertoires in COVID-19 (TCRdb year 2020). Libraries were built with the immunoSEQ multiplex PCR assay. In TCRdb, the immuneACCESS table is reduced to in-frame sequences with V and J assigned. These tables do not hold every clone; where another copy was compared, an unresolved V gene accounts for under half, and the others remain unexplained. Within this sample are about 74,000 clones, with around 88% of them counted one time only. The ten top clones hold under 2% of the sample. Source material: peripheral blood. These receptors all come from an elderly woman with active or convalescent COVID-19.

The V and J genes are TRBV4-3 and TRBJ1-2; 9 bases map to TRBD1. Germline assignment: CDR1 LGHNA and CDR2 YSLEER. This CDR3 is 17 amino acids long. Trimming removed 3 bases from V and 8 bases from J; junction bases left unmatched: 16. CDR3 protein: CASSHELSGQGRSGYTF. CDR3 in DNA: TGCGCCAGCAGCCACGAACTGTCCGGACAGGGGAGGAGCGGCTACACCTTC.

The genes are TRBV9 and TRBJ2-3; TRBD1 aligns across 9 bases. J was trimmed by 5 bases and V by 0 bases; bases with no gene match: 10. The CDR3 consists of 17 residues. Per the germline V gene, CDR1 is SGDLS and CDR2 is YYNGEE. CDR3 in DNA: TGTGCCAGCAGCGTAGAATTACAGGGGGCGCATCAAGATACGCAGTATTTT. This sequence encodes CASSVELQGAHQDTQYF.

The rearrangement joins TRBV7-2 to TRBJ2-1, with 8 nucleotides matching TRBD2. The CDR3 is made up of 15 amino acids. The V gene end was trimmed by 1 base and the J gene end by 4 bases; junction bases not matched to a gene: 3. CDR1 is SGHTA and CDR2 is FQGNSA in the germline V gene. CDR3 DNA sequence: TGTGCCAGCAGCTTAGGATTAGCGGGGTACAATGAGCAGTTCTTC. It is translated as CASSLGLAGYNEQFF.

This clone was picked up one time. CDR3 nucleotides: TGTGCCAGCAGCCCTCGGAGTGGGGACAACTACGAGCAGTACTTC. This sequence encodes CASSPRSGDNYEQYF. V gene TRBV9 combines with J gene TRBJ2-7; maybe TRBD1 (6 bases). The length of the CDR3 is 15 residues. Trimming left V 4 bases short and J 3 bases short, with 17 bases between. Per germline, CDR1 SGDLS and CDR2 YYNGEE. Full variable domain (remainder filled in from reference TRBV9 and TRBJ2-7): DSGVTQTPKHLITATGQRVTLRCSPRSGDLSVYWYQQSLDQGLQFLIQYYNGEERAKGNILERFSAQQFPDLHSELNLSSLELGDSALYFCASSPRSGDNYEQYFGPGTRLTVT.

V is TRBV6-2 or TRBV6-3 and J is TRBJ2-5, with TRBD2 identical over 15 bases. Germline CDR1 MNHEY, CDR2 SVGEGT. CDR3 length: 17 amino acids. The junction had 9 bases not matched to a gene; V was cut back by 5 bases and J by 5 bases. The DNA for the CDR3 is TGTGCCAGCAGTCACCCCGGACTAGCGGGGGGGCTGGAGACCCAGTACTTC. Its protein is CASSHPGLAGGLETQYF.

V usage is TRBV5-1 and J usage is TRBJ2-3; 7 bases match TRBD1. The CDR3 has 16 amino acids. V was clipped by 1 base and J by 6 bases; unmatched bases: 11. CDR1 SGHRS and CDR2 YFSETQ come from the germline V gene. The CDR3 DNA follows: TGCGCCAGCAGCTTGATAAGGGCAGGGGGTAGGGATACGCAGTATTTT. Encoded protein: CASSLIRAGGRDTQYF.

V and J are TRBV4-2 and TRBJ1-4; D is possibly TRBD1 (5 bases). This CDR3 spans 16 amino acids. The germline CDR1 and CDR2 sequences are LGHNA and YNFKEQ. Trimming removed 1 base from V and 8 bases from J, with 17 bases in between. CDR3 sequence (DNA): TGTGCCAGCAGCCAAGGGGCAGGGTCAATCATCGAAAAACTGTTTTTT. Protein product: CASSQGAGSIIEKLFF.

V gene TRBV12-2 combines with J gene TRBJ2-1; the table gives TRBD1 as D, unverified against the DNA. TRBV12-2 corresponds to a pseudogene. The CDR3 totals 15 residues. CDR3 protein: CASRLAGDSTSEQFF. The CDR3 DNA follows: TGTGCAAGTCGCTTAGCGGGGGACAGCACAAGTGAGCAGTTCTTC.

The chain is built from TRBV5-1 and TRBJ2-4; D call uncertain. With 0 bases removed from V and 0 bases from J, the gap between germline ends came to 13 bases. CDR1 is SGHRS, CDR2 YFSETQ, per germline. The CDR3 contains 17 residues. The CDR3 DNA reads as TGCGCCAGCAGCTTGGCCTTAACAACCCAAGCCAAAAACATTCAGTACTTC. Encoded protein: CASSLALTTQAKNIQYF.

This clone appeared once. The CDR3 bases are TGTGCCTCGAACCAACTAGAGGGTGAGCAGTACTTC. Translation: CASNQLEGEQYF. The chain combines TRBV10-3 with TRBJ2-7, with a possible D match to TRBD2 (5 bases). V was pared by 11 bases and J by 7 bases, with 18 bases between. The CDR3 is 12 amino acids. The germline V gene encodes CDR1 ENHRY and CDR2 SYGVKD.

This clone has just one count. The rearrangement joins TRBV20-1 to TRBJ1-1; the match to TRBD1 covers 7 bases. CDR1 and CDR2 from the germline V gene are DFQATT and SNEGSKA (reference sequence). The CDR3 spans 17 residues. The ends lost 3 bases at V and 1 base at J; junction bases unmatched: 14. The CDR3 is CSASLGGRPSGNTEAFF. CDR3 in DNA: TGCAGTGCTAGTCTAGGGGGCCGGCCGTCCGGGAACACTGAAGCTTTCTTT.

J is TRBJ2-5 and V is TRBV3-1 (or the pseudogene TRBV3-2), with D possibly TRBD1 on 5 matching bases. CDR1 is LGHDT, CDR2 YNNKEL, per germline (reference sequence). Trimming pared 1 base from V and 3 bases from J, leaving 12 bases between. The CDR3 has 15 amino acids. Written as DNA, the CDR3 is TGTGCCAGCAGCCAAGGATCAGGGTACGAAGAGACCCAGTACTTC. This gives the protein CASSQGSGYEETQYF.